In its sample, the clone carrying this TCR beta chain was seen many times. CDR1 SGHVS and CDR2 FQNEAQ come from the germline V gene. V lost 0 bases and J lost 0, with 14 bases in between. CDR3 size: 17 residues. The record originates from a study of T cells in Graves' hyperthyroidism and ophthalmopathy. RNA transcripts gave rise to amplified TCR beta CDR3 regions. Carried out on the TCR CDR3, a first-round RT-PCR used the HTBI primer set. TCRdb called the multiplex PCR reads again in MiXCR, with one record for every CDR3 protein. Among about 420,000 distinct CDR3 sequences, approximately 13% were seen once, and the ten largest hold about 5%.

The TCR was taken from a young woman with Graves' hyperthyroidism. J is TRBJ1-2 and V is TRBV7-8; no clear D gene. Sequenced: blood. CDR3 bases: TGTGCCAGCAGCTTAGCCGGGCCCAGGCCGTCTAACTATGGCTACACCTTC. Translated, it gives CASSLAGPRPSNYGYTF.